These 8 T cell receptor beta chains came from one sample sequenced in a study of beta chain features in type 1 diabetes. TCRB transcripts that were expressed got sequenced, as all of the isolated RNA had been reverse transcribed. Method: immunoSEQ multiplex PCR; TCRdb's copy keeps in-frame clones and lacks some. The table shows over 65,000 clones, with roughly 34% occurring only once. The source material was stem cell memory CD4+ T cells from blood. The receptors originated from a woman in her late teens or twenties in good health.

The V and J genes are TRBV5-1 and TRBJ2-3, with 7 bases aligning to TRBD2. CDR1 and CDR2 (germline): SGHRS, YFSETQ. The CDR3 length is 14 residues. Unmatched junction bases numbered 5, after V lost 6 bases and J lost 1 base. For the CDR3, the DNA is TGCGCCAGCAAACTAGCGCAGCGCACAGATACGCAGTATTTT. Translation: CASKLAQRTDTQYF.

The CDR3 nucleotides are TGTGCCAGCAGCCAGGACATTTTTGGAAACACCATATATTTT. It is translated as CASSQDIFGNTIYF. The J gene is TRBJ1-3, the V gene TRBV2, with a weak D call TRBD1 (5 bases). There are 14 residues in the CDR3. The V gene lost 6 bases and the J gene lost 3 bases, with 12 bases spanning the gap. CDR1 and CDR2 (germline): SNHLY, FYNNEI.

The sample holds a few counts of this clone. As DNA, the CDR3 is TGCAGCGTTGAGGGCCTCTACGAGCAGTACTTC. Residues: CSVEGLYEQYF. The genes are TRBV29-1 and TRBJ2-7; D remains ambiguous. Germline values: CDR1 SQVTM, CDR2 ANQGSEA. This CDR3 has 11 residues. V gave up 3 bases and J gave up 3 bases, with 6 bases separating them.

This clone was counted a few times. V usage is TRBV7-2 and J usage is TRBJ2-7; D possibly corresponds to TRBD1 (6 bases). The CDR3 runs to 12 residues. Trimming cost V 5 bases and J 3 bases, with 8 bases left between them. Germline loops: CDR1 SGHTA, CDR2 FQGNSA. CDR3 sequence: CASSLQGYEQYF. DNA for the CDR3: TGTGCCAGCAGCCTACAGGGCTACGAGCAGTACTTC.

This clone has ten or more counts. V and J are TRBV9 and TRBJ1-6, with TRBD1 identical over 8 bases. Germline CDR1 and CDR2: SGDLS and YYNGEE. The length of the CDR3 is 16 residues. J lost 7 bases, V lost 4 bases, and 10 bases had no gene match. The chain's CDR3 is CASSPIDRGENSPLHF. DNA of the CDR3: TGTGCCAGCAGCCCTATTGACAGGGGAGAGAATTCACCCCTCCACTTT.

The table lists this clone with a few counts. This chain uses TRBV10-3 with TRBJ1-5; D call uncertain. This CDR3 is 14 amino acids long. Per germline, CDR1 ENHRY and CDR2 SYGVKD. V was shortened by 2 bases and J by 3 bases, with 8 bases between the two germline ends. The CDR3 sequence: CAISETQANQPQHF. Here the CDR3 DNA reads TGTGCCATCAGTGAGACTCAGGCCAATCAGCCCCAGCATTTT.

The chain carries TRBV27 and TRBJ2-3, with a weak D call TRBD1 (7 bases). In germline, CDR1 is MNHEY, CDR2 SMNVEV (reference sequence). The CDR3 is 19 residues long. V shed 0 bases and J shed 0 bases, with 19 bases lying between them. The chain's CDR3 is CASSLSISRRGLSTDTQYF. CDR3 DNA sequence: TGTGCCAGCAGTTTATCGATAAGTCGGAGGGGGCTAAGCACAGATACGCAGTATTTT.

V and J are TRBV25-1 and TRBJ2-3, with 7 bases that match TRBD1. V shed 6 bases, J shed 2 bases, and the junction held 2 bases outside the gene matches. The germline V gene encodes CDR1 MGHDK and CDR2 SYGVNS. This CDR3 has 13 amino acids. CDR3 DNA sequence: TGTGCCAGCAGGGACAGGTACACAGATACGCAGTATTTT. Translated: CASRDRYTDTQYF.